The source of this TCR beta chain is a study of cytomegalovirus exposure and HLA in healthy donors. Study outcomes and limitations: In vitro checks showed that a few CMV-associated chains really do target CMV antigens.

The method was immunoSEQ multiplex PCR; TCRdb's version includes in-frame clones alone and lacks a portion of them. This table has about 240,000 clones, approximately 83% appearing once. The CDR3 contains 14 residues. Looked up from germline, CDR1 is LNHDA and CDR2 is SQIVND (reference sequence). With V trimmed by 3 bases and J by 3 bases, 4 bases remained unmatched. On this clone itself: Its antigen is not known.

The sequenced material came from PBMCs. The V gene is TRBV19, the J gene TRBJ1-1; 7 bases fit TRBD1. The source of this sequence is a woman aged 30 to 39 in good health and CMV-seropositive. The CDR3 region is CASSISGGYTEAFF. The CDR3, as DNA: TGTGCCAGTAGTATCTCAGGGGGATACACTGAAGCTTTCTTT.